A selection of T cell receptor beta chains follows, all from one sample in a study of cytomegalovirus exposure and HLA in healthy donors. Assay used: immunoSEQ multiplex PCR; TCRdb lists only in-frame clones, some missing. Here the sample spans fewer than 350,000 clones, 70% to 90% being singletons. Sequencing was performed on PBMCs. All receptors come from a woman younger than 30 in good health and CMV-seronegative. Both conserved end residues are part of each CDR3.

v_call: TRBV7-9
j_call: TRBJ2-4
cdr3_aa: CASSLAGGPDKNIQYF

v_call: TRBV18
j_call: TRBJ2-2
cdr3_aa: CASSTWTSGMITGELFF

v_call: TRBV6-7
j_call: TRBJ2-1
cdr3_aa: CASSYSTPGQQTSYNEQFF

v_call: TRBV7-3
j_call: TRBJ2-3
cdr3_aa: CASSPLGTGEADTQYF

v_call: TRBV5-1
j_call: TRBJ1-2
cdr3_aa: CASSLGQGNYGYTF

v_call: TRBV28
j_call: TRBJ2-5
cdr3_aa: CASWDSGTLVETQYF

v_call: TRBV6-5
j_call: TRBJ2-7
cdr3_aa: CASTALPGTVSEQYF

v_call: TRBV2
j_call: TRBJ2-3
cdr3_aa: CASSVEQGAGDTQYF

v_call: TRBV29-1
j_call: TRBJ1-2
cdr3_aa: CSVLRTGDRTLYGYTF

v_call: TRBV19
j_call: TRBJ1-6
cdr3_aa: CASSISGPGGSSYNSPLHF

v_call: TRBV6-1
j_call: TRBJ2-7
cdr3_aa: CASSNGLLSAYEQYF

v_call: TRBV20-1
j_call: TRBJ1-1
cdr3_aa: CSARTAEAFF

v_call: TRBV9
j_call: TRBJ2-7
cdr3_aa: CASSVDSSSGTRSYEQYF

v_call: TRBV28
j_call: TRBJ2-3
cdr3_aa: CASSPSTRILSTDTQYF

v_call: TRBV5-5
j_call: TRBJ2-7
cdr3_aa: CASSLVEQYF